The rows below give T cell receptor beta chains drawn from one sample of a study of Graves' ophthalmopathy and Graves' hyperthyroidism. TCRdb re-derived calls from the multiplex PCR reads in MiXCR, one entry per CDR3 protein. The data hold some 400,000 distinct CDR3 sequences, with around 20% observed a single time. Sequencing was carried out using peripheral blood. The receptor set was obtained from a woman aged 18-29 years with Graves' ophthalmopathy. Each CDR3 is given with its conserved first and last residue. D genes are given only for firm matches. Clone size is shown for a subset of rows, as once, few, many or a class of expanded clone.

TRBJ2-5,TRBD1,TRBV13,few,CASSRQGVEETQYF,TGTGCCAGCAGCCGACAGGGGGTGGAAGAGACCCAGTACTTC
TRBJ2-4,NA,TRBV3-1,many,CASSQDLNIQYF,TGTGCCAGCAGCCAAGATTTAAACATTCAGTACTTC
TRBJ1-1,NA,TRBV7-2,few,CASSLREGDTEAFF,TGTGCCAGCAGCTTAAGGGAAGGGGACACTGAAGCTTTCTTT
TRBJ1-3,TRBD1,TRBV11-2,many,CASSFDRGKSGNTIYF,TGTGCCAGCAGCTTTGACAGGGGGAAGTCAGGAAACACCATATATTTT
TRBJ2-7,TRBD1,TRBV20-1,many,CSAPDRVSYEQYF,TGCAGTGCCCCTGACAGGGTGAGCTACGAGCAGTACTTC
TRBJ1-6,NA,TRBV27,NA,CASSFQGYNSPLHF,TGTGCCAGCAGTTTTCAGGGTTATAATTCACCCCTCCACTTT
TRBJ1-1,TRBD1,TRBV6-2/TRBV6-3,many,CASSYAPGQGNTEAFF,TGTGCCAGCAGTTACGCTCCGGGACAGGGAAACACTGAAGCTTTCTTT
TRBJ1-1,TRBD1,TRBV10-3,NA,CASSESGQGMTEAFF,TGTGCCAGCAGTGAGTCGGGACAGGGTATGACTGAAGCTTTCTTT
TRBJ2-7,NA,TRBV4-1,many,CASSPDPGSYEQYF,TGCGCCAGCAGCCCAGACCCAGGCTCCTACGAGCAGTACTTC
TRBJ2-7,NA,TRBV20-1,many,CSARDGLSYEQYF,TGCAGTGCTCGGGACGGATTGTCCTACGAGCAGTACTTC
TRBJ2-7,NA,TRBV12-3/TRBV12-4,many,CASSSSSGYAYEQYF,TGTGCCAGCAGTTCCTCGAGCGGGTACGCCTACGAGCAGTACTTC
TRBJ1-1,NA,TRBV3-1,few,CASSQTTQNTEAFF,TGTGCCAGCAGCCAGACCACACAGAACACTGAAGCTTTCTTT
TRBJ1-1,NA,TRBV20-1,few,CSARMGDTEAFF,TGCAGTGCTAGGATGGGGGACACTGAAGCTTTCTTT
TRBJ2-5,TRBD2,TRBV20-1,many,CSAPRSGVQETQYF,TGCAGTGCCCCGAGGAGCGGGGTTCAAGAGACCCAGTACTTC
TRBJ2-2,TRBD1,TRBV28,many,CASRSGGTANTGELFF,TGTGCCAGCAGATCAGGGGGCACGGCGAACACCGGGGAGCTGTTTTTT
TRBJ1-6,NA,TRBV12-3/TRBV12-4,many,CASSPREGSNSPLHF,TGTGCCAGCAGTCCCCGGGAGGGAAGTAATTCACCCCTCCACTTT
TRBJ2-6,NA,TRBV12-3/TRBV12-4,NA,CASSFTVSGANVLTF,TGTGCCAGCAGTTTTACTGTCTCTGGGGCCAACGTCCTGACTTTC
TRBJ1-3,NA,TRBV5-1,NA,CASTGDPSGNTIYF,TGCGCCAGCACCGGGGATCCCTCCGGAAACACCATATATTTT
TRBJ2-1,TRBD2,TRBV6-2/TRBV6-3,NA,CASSFSGRAPYNEQFF,TGTGCCAGCAGTTTTAGCGGGAGGGCGCCCTACAATGAGCAGTTCTTC
TRBJ1-2,NA,TRBV7-8,NA,CASSSRITNYGYTF,TGTGCCAGCAGCTCTCGGATTACTAACTATGGCTACACCTTC
TRBJ2-7,NA,TRBV5-1,many,CASSKTRDKQYF,TGCGCCAGCAGCAAAACACGGGACAAACAGTACTTC
TRBJ1-1,TRBD1,TRBV11-2,many,CASSPMGQKNTEAFF,TGTGCCAGCAGCCCAATGGGACAGAAGAACACTGAAGCTTTCTTT
TRBJ2-7,NA,TRBV6-2/TRBV6-3,few,CASSYQRGGTVGSYEQYF,TGTGCCAGCAGTTACCAAAGAGGCGGGACTGTGGGCTCCTACGAGCAGTACTTC
TRBJ1-2,NA,TRBV6-5,many,CASSYSPGAYGYTF,TGTGCCAGCAGTTACTCCCCCGGGGCATATGGCTACACCTTC
TRBJ2-7,NA,TRBV20-1,many,CSAHSGGSYEQYF,TGCAGTGCTCACTCCGGGGGCTCCTACGAGCAGTACTTC
TRBJ1-2,NA,TRBV24-1,NA,CATSDGTQGFRYGYTF,TGTGCCACCAGTGATGGAACTCAGGGGTTCCGCTATGGCTACACCTTC
TRBJ1-2,TRBD1,TRBV19,many,CASSPGQGGYGYTF,TGTGCCAGTAGTCCCGGACAGGGAGGATATGGCTACACCTTC
TRBJ2-7,TRBD2,TRBV29-1,many,CSALSGGAYEQYF,TGCAGCGCCCTTAGCGGGGGGGCGTACGAGCAGTACTTC
TRBJ1-6,TRBD1,TRBV11-2,many,CASSVRDRHSPLHF,TGTGCCAGCAGCGTCCGGGACAGGCATTCACCCCTCCACTTT
TRBJ1-5,NA,TRBV5-4,many,CASSPQTGEARPQHF,TGTGCCAGCAGCCCACAGACAGGTGAGGCTCGGCCCCAGCATTTT